This T cell receptor beta chain was retrieved from a study of blood T cell repertoires in COVID-19. The wider study: Acute and convalescent COVID-19 samples came from the United States, Italy and Spain. Sources were T cells, B-cell-depleted T cells, or PBMCs; the material itself was cDNA or gDNA.

The CDR3 is made up of 14 amino acids. Trimming cost V 4 bases and J 7 bases; bases outside gene matches: 5. Germline CDR1 reads SGHTA; CDR2 reads FQGNSA. Original analysis: Counts of nucleated cells, estimated from reference gene primer amplification, were obtained. Using immunoSEQ multiplex PCR, the repertoire was profiled, and TCRdb retains in-frame clones only, with some absent. For V, J and clone size, that table is used; D and trimming come from the DNA. The sample includes under 75,000 clones, 81% of them seen just once. The genes are TRBV7-2 and TRBJ1-5; 9 nucleotides match TRBD1. Sequencing was done on a sample of peripheral blood. This receptor was identified in an elderly woman with active or convalescent COVID-19. Here the CDR3 reads CASSSQGAEQPQHF. DNA for the CDR3: TGTGCCAGCAGCTCACAGGGGGCGGAGCAGCCCCAGCATTTT.